This T cell receptor (beta chain) emerged from a study of control samples from healthy donors and cancer patients. The CDR3 extends over 16 amino acids. V shed 3 bases and J shed 8 bases, with 17 bases lying between them. CDR1 and CDR2 from the germline V gene are LGHNA and YNFKEQ. This clone was picked up a small number of times. Using immunoSEQ multiplex PCR, the repertoire was profiled, and TCRdb retains in-frame clones only, with some absent. The repertoire holds roughly 130,000 clones, with just under 95% as singletons. This TCR was recovered from a man between 60 and 75 years old with colorectal cancer. This sequence joins TRBV4-2 and TRBJ1-6, with D perhaps TRBD1 (6 bases). Material for sequencing was PBMCs. CDR3 sequence: CASSQNPQGTDSPLHF. The CDR3 DNA is TGTGCCAGCAGCCAGAACCCACAGGGTACTGATTCACCCCTCCACTTT.